This T cell receptor beta chain comes out of a study of cytomegalovirus exposure and HLA in healthy donors. V gave up 8 bases and J gave up 5 bases, with 21 bases separating them. The CDR3 consists of 16 residues. In germline, CDR1 is MNHNY, CDR2 SVGAGI (reference sequence). 60 Vbeta and 13 Jbeta primers were used in PCR. Assay: immunoSEQ multiplex PCR; the TCRdb copy retains only in-frame clones and omits some. The data show 100,000 to 140,000 clones, more than 70% seen once. Comment on this clone: Its matching antigen is unknown.

General observations from the study: Cytomegalovirus status was reportedly diagnosed by the classifier with high specificity and sensitivity. Across HLA loci, a later analysis found differing TCR association rates, with DRB1 most and HLA-C fewest. Fewer than 20,000 TCR beta sequences were associated with HLA alleles at 0.05 false discovery rate in a later analysis. Links to common viral pathogens appeared, in a later analysis, for several of the most significant clusters.

The V call is TRBV6-6, the J call TRBJ1-4; no firm D call. The sequence was collected from a man under 40 in good health and CMV-seronegative. The sequencing sample was made of PBMCs. CDR3 residues: CASLREVGEWNEKLFF. CDR3 DNA sequence: TGTGCCAGCCTTAGAGAGGTCGGGGAGTGGAATGAAAAACTGTTTTTT.